This T cell receptor (beta chain) was found in a study of T cell responses to AZD1222 COVID-19 vaccine. Libraries were prepared by immunoSEQ multiplex PCR; TCRdb keeps only in-frame clonotypes and omits some of them. Of tens of thousands of clones detected, roughly 90% appear once; the ten largest clones hold 15% to 20%. There are 15 residues in the CDR3. The germline V and J ends were trimmed by 4 bases and 3 bases, with 12 bases remaining between them. CDR1 and CDR2 (germline): SGHAT, FQDESV (reference sequence). This sequence originates from an adult in good health. The sequenced sample was peripheral blood, obtained on day 0 of AZD1222 vaccination. The chain couples TRBV11-1 to TRBJ1-4, with D perhaps matching TRBD1 (5 bases). CDR3 sequence reads: CASSSRDASNEKLFF. The CDR3 DNA reads as TGTGCCAGCAGCTCAAGGGACGCCTCTAATGAAAAACTGTTTTTT.